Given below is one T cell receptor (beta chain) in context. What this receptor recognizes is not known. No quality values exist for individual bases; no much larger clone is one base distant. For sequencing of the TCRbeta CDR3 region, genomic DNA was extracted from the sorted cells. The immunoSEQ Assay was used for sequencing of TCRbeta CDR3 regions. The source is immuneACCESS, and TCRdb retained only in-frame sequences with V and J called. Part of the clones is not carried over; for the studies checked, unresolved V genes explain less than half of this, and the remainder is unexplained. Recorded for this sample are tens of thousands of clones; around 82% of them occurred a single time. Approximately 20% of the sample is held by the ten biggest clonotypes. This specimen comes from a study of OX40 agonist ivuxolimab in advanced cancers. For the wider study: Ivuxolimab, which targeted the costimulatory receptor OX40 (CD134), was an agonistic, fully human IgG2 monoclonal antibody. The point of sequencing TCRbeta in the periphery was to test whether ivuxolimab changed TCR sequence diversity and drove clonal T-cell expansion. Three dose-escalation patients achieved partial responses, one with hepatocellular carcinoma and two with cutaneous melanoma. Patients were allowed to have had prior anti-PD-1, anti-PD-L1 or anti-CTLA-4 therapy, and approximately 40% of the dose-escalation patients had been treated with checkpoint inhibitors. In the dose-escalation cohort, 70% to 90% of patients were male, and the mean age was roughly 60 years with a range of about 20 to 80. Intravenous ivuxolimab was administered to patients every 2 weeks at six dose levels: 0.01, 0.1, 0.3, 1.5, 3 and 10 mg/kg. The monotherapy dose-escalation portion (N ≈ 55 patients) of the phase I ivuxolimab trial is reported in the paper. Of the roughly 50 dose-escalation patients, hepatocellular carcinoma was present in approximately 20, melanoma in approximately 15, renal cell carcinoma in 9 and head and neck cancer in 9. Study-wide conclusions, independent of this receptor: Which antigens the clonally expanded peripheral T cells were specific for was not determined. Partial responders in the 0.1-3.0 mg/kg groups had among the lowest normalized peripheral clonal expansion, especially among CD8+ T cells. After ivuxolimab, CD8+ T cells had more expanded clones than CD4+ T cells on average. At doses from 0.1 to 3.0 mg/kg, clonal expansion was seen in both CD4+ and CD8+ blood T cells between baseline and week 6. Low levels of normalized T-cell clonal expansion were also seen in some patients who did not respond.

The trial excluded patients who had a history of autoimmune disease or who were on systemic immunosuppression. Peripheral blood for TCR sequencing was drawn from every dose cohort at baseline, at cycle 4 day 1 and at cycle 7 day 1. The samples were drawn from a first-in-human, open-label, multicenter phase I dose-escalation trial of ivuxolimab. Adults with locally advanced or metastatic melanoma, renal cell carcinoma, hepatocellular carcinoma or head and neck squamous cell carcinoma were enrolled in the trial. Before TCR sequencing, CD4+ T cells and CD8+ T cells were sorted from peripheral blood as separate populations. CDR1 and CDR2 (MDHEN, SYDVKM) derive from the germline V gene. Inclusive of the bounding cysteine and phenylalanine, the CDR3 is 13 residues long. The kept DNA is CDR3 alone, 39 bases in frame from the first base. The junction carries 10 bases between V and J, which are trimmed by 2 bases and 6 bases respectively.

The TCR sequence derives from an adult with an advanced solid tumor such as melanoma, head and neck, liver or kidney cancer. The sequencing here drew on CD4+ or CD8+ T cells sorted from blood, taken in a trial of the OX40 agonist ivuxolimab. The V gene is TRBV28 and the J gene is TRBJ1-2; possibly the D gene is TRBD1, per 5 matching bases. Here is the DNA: TGTGCCAGCAGTTTACCGCGGGGGAATGGCTACACCTTC. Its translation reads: CASSLPRGNGYTF.